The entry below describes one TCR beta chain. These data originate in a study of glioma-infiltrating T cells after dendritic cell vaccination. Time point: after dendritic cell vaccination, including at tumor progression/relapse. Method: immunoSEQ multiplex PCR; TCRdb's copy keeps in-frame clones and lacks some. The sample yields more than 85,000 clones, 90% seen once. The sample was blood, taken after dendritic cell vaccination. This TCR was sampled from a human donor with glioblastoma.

The CDR3, as DNA: TGTGCCATCAGTGAGAACCAGGGGCGGGAGCAGTACTTC. Protein: CAISENQGREQYF. This chain uses TRBV10-3 with TRBJ2-7; D might be TRBD1 (6 bases). V gave up 2 bases and J gave up 7 bases, with 12 bases separating them. There are 13 residues in the CDR3. The germline V gene has CDR1 ENHRY and CDR2 SYGVKD.